This is a list of T cell receptor beta chains from one sample in a study of blood T cell repertoires in COVID-19. Sequencing used immunoSEQ multiplex PCR; TCRdb keeps in-frame clones, though not all of them. The sample includes fewer than 250,000 clones, roughly 80% of them seen just once. Sequencing was performed on peripheral blood. These receptors were obtained from a young man with active or convalescent COVID-19. The CDR3 runs from the conserved cysteine through the conserved F or W.

V: TRBV7-2
CDR3: CASSAPGGGGTEAFF

V: TRBV28
CDR3: CASSFPGGLEKLFF

V: TRBV7-7
CDR3: CASSTGTDYRQYF

V: TRBV19
CDR3: CASSITGTGYTEAFF

V: TRBV7-2
CDR3: CASSLRGGGTKNIQYF

V: TRBV10-3
CDR3: CAISSTGTNYGYTF

V: TRBV19
CDR3: CASSRLGAGGPDTQYF

V: TRBV4-1
CDR3: CASSQVATRVTDTQYF

V: TRBV29-1
CDR3: CSVEQGQNQPQHF

V: TRBV23-1
CDR3: CASLGLRRNTGELFF

V: TRBV12-3/TRBV12-4
CDR3: CASKLVNRGYTF

V: TRBV18
CDR3: CASSLTGTGAEAFF

V: TRBV6-5
CDR3: CASQEELQYF

V: TRBV9
CDR3: CASSVDWGDQPQHF